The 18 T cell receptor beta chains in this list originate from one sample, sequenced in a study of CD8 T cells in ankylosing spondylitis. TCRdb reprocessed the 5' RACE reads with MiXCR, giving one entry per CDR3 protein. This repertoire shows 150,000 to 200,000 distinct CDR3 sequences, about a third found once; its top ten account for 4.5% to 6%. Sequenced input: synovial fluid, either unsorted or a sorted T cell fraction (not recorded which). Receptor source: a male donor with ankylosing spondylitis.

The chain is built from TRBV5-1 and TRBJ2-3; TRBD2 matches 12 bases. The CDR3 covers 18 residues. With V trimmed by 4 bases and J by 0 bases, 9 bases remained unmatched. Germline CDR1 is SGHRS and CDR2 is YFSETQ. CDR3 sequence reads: CASSGLAGSARSTDTQYF. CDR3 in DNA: TGCGCCAGCAGCGGACTAGCGGGGTCGGCCCGGAGCACAGATACGCAGTATTTT.

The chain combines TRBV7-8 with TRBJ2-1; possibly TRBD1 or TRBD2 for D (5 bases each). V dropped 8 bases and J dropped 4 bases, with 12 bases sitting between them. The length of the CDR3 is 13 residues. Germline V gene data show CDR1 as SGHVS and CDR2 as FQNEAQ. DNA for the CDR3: TGTGCCAGCTCGCGTGGGGGTTACAATGAGCAGTTCTTC. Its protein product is CASSRGGYNEQFF.

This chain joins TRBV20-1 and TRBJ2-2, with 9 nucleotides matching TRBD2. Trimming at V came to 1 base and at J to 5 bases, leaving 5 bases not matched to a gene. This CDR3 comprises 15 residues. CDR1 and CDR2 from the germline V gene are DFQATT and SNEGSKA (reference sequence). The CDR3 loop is CSARVSGSGTGELFF. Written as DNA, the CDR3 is TGCAGTGCTAGAGTTAGCGGGAGTGGAACCGGGGAGCTGTTTTTT.

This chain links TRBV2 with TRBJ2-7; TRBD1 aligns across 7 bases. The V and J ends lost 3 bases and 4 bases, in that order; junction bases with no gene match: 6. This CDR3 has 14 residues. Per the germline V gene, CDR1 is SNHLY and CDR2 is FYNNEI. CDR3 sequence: CASSDRDSSYEQYF. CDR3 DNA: TGTGCCAGCAGTGATCGGGACAGCAGTTACGAGCAGTACTTC.

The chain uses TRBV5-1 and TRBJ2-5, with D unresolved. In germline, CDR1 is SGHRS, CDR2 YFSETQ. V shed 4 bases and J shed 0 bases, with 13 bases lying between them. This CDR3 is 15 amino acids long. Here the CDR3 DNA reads TGCGCCAGCAGCCCTACCCCCTCACACCAAGAGACCCAGTACTTC. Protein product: CASSPTPSHQETQYF.

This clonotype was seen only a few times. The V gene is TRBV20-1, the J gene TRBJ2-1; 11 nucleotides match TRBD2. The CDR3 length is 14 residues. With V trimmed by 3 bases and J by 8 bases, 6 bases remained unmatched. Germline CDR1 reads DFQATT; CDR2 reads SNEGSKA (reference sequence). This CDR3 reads CSASGRTSGHEQFF. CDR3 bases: TGCAGTGCTAGTGGTAGGACTAGCGGGCATGAGCAGTTCTTC.

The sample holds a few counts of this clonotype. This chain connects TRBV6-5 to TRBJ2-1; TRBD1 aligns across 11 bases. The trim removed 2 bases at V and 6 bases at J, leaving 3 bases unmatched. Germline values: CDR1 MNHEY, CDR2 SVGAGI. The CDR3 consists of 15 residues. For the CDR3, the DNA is TGTGCCAGCAGTTACCAGGACAGGGGGCCCAATGAGCAGTTCTTC. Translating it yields CASSYQDRGPNEQFF.

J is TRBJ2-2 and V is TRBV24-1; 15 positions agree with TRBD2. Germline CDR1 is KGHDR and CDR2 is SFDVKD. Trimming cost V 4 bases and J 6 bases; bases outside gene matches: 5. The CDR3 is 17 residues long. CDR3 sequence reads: CATSEQGLAGGSGELFF. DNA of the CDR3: TGTGCCACCAGTGAACAGGGACTAGCGGGGGGATCCGGGGAGCTGTTTTTT.

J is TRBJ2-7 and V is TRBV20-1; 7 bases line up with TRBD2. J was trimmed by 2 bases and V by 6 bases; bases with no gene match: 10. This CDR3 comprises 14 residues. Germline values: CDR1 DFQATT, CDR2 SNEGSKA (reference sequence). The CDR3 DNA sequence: TGCAGTGCGGGTGGGAGGGGAAAACCCTACGAGCAGTACTTC. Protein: CSAGGRGKPYEQYF.

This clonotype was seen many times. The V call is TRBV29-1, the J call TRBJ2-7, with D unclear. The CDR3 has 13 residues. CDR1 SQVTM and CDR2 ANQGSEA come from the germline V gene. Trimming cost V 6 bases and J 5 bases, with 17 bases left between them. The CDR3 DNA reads TGCAGCGTGACCCAAACCTCGAACCACGAGCAGTACTTC. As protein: CSVTQTSNHEQYF.

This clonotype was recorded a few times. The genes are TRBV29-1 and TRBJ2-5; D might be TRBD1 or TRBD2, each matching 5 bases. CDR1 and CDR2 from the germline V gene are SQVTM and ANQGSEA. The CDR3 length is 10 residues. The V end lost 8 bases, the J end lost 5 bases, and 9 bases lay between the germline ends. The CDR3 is CSLGTETQYF. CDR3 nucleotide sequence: TGCAGCCTTGGGACGGAGACCCAGTACTTC.

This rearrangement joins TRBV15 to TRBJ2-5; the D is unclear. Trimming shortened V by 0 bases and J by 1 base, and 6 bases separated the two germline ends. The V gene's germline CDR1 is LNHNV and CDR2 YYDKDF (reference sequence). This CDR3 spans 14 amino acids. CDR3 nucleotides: TGTGCCACCAGCAGAGATCTGACCCAAGAGACCCAGTACTTC. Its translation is CATSRDLTQETQYF.

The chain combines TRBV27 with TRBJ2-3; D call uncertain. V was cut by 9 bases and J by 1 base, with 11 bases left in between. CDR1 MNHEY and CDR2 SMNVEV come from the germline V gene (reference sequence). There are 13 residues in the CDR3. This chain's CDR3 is CARTTGGTDTQYF. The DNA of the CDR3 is TGTGCCAGAACGACTGGAGGCACAGATACGCAGTATTTT.

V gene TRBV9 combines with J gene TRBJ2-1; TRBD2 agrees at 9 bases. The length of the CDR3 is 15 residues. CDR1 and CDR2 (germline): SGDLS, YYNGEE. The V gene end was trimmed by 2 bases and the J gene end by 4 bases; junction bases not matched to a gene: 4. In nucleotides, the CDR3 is TGTGCCAGCAGCGTCGGGCTAGCGGGATACAATGAGCAGTTCTTC. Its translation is CASSVGLAGYNEQFF.

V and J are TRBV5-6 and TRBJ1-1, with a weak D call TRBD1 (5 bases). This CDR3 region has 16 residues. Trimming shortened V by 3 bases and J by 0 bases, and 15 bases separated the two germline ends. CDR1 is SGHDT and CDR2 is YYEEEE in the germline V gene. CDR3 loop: CASSWEAGRVNTEAFF. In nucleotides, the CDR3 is TGTGCCAGCAGCTGGGAGGCAGGGCGCGTGAACACTGAAGCTTTCTTT.

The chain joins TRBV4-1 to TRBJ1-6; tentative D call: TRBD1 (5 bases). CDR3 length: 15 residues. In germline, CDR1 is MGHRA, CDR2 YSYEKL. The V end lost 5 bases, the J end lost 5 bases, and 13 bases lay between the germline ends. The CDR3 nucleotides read TGCGCCAGCAGCTTCCGGGACCGAGATAATTCACCCCTCCACTTT. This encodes CASSFRDRDNSPLHF.

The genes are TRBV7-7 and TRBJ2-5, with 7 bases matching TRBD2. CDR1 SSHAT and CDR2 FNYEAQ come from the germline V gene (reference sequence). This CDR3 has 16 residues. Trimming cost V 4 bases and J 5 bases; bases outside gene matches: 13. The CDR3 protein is CASSSGGAGFGETQYF. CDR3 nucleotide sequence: TGTGCCAGCAGCTCAGGTGGAGCGGGATTCGGGGAGACCCAGTACTTC.

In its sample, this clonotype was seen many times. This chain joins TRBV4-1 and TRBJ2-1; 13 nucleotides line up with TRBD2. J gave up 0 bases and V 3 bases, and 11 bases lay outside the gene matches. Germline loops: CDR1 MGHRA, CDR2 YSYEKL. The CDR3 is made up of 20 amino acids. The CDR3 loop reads CASSHLGLAGKKSSYNEQFF. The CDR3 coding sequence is TGCGCCAGCAGCCACTTGGGACTAGCGGGGAAAAAGAGCTCCTACAATGAGCAGTTCTTC.